The TCR beta chain described here comes from a study of human T cells and chemical hapten exposure (dated by TCRdb to about 2021). Turning to the overall study: For sensitization, 2% DPC in acetone was applied to a roughly 2 cm by roughly 2 cm area of upper inner arm skin. Weekly therapeutic DPC doses were additionally applied to the scalp of patients throughout the roughly 25-week study period. Patch testing on the upper back used Finn chambers containing 0.01% DPC, with scoring done after 6 days according to International Contact Dermatitis Research Group standards. The mostly female patient cohort included alopecia areata with under or over 50% scalp involvement, alopecia totalis and alopecia universalis. Libraries were pooled for sequencing, and variation in per-sample TCR yields was attributed mainly to small differences in library volumes within the pool. This study followed changes in the peripheral blood TCR repertoire in vivo during primary and secondary sensitization of alopecia patients to the hapten diphenylcyclopropenone (DPC). Blood samples were taken from patients before sensitization (week 0) and then at 2, 6 and about 24 weeks after DPC sensitization. Nearly 30 alopecia patients gave blood for TCR sequencing at one to four time points (pre-sensitization, 2, 6 and 24 weeks).

The label giving this sample's time point can be read as: patch test 2, 6 weeks after DPC sensitization. Sample treatment or condition, as interpreted from the label and publication: therapeutic diphenylcyclopropenone sensitization with weekly scalp DPC. Blood at each patch-test visit was drawn before the patch test was applied. Eligible patients were aged 18 to 70, diagnosed with alopecia, deemed suitable for DPC therapy, and excluded if pregnant. Total RNA was extracted from unfractionated whole blood collected in Tempus Blood RNA tubes. Of note for this clonotype: The target of this receptor is not known. The input lacks base qualities; no much larger clone sits a single base away.

Study-level results and caveats: Compared with pre-sensitization or healthy control sets, expanded TCRs formed significantly more large CDR3 similarity clusters, which is consistent with antigen-driven responses. DPC sensitization did not change how many TCRs were above 1 in 1000 frequency, and no evidence was found of alterations in global repertoire structure. All patients had alopecia, a presumed autoimmune disease, so their immune response might differ from that of healthy individuals. A positive correlation was found between the number of PT1 expanded TCRs and patch test score, with significance reached at thresholds 8, 16 and 32 but not 4. Repeated subsampling changed both the strength of the expansion versus patch-test correlation and the threshold at which the correlation became significant.

The receptor library was made with RACE. The sequencer listed for this sample is NextSeq 500. During library preparation, unique molecular identifiers were attached to individual cDNA molecules so that TCRs could be counted in a quantitative, reproducible way. Both TCR alpha and TCR beta chains were sequenced from each blood RNA sample. Turning to the authors' computational methods: Samples had a median of roughly 98,000 TCRs, with a range from roughly 23,224 to 700,000. V, J and CDR3 annotation of the TCR reads was carried out using the Decombinator software suite. Every sample was subsampled to the same number of TCRs (28,000) for the PS versus PT1 abundance plots. TCRs were defined as expanded if absent before sensitization and observed at least eight times at the 2-week time point. The public reads were reanalyzed by TCRdb: fastp trimming at Q25, MiXCR alignment, in-frame beta chains only. All rows with the same CDR3 protein become a single entry with the most common DNA and genes. The V and J calls, along with clone size, are taken from TCRdb and not from the paper's own processing. Counted in this sample were 350,000 to 400,000 distinct CDR3 sequences; about 6.9% of them appeared once. Of the sample, over 5.5% is held by the ten largest clones.

Inclusive of the bounding cysteine and phenylalanine, the CDR3 is 16 residues long. Only the CDR3 region is kept as DNA, spanning 48 bases read in frame from base 1. Unmatched junction bases come to 9, with V trimmed by 6 bases and J by 3 bases. CDR1 and CDR2 (PRHDT, FYEKMQ) derive from the germline V gene (reference sequence). Sample: whole blood, taken in connection with sensitization to the hapten diphenylcyclopropenone (DPC). Recombination joined TRBV13 with TRBJ1-1; TRBD1 fits 11 bases in the junction. This clonotype was sampled from a woman aged 18-35 years with alopecia areata. Some clones in this sample may be carry-over from other donors' samples. The CDR3 corresponds to CASSPGTGGIDTEAFF. The nucleotides read TGTGCCAGCAGTCCCGGGACAGGGGGTATAGACACTGAAGCTTTCTTT. Beyond the CDR3, the reference TRBV13 and TRBJ1-1 genes provide the residues; the full variable domain reads: AAGVIQSPRHLIKEKRETATLKCYPIPRHDTVYWYQQGPGQDPQFLISFYEKMQSDKGSIPDRFSAQQFSDYHSELNMSSLELGDSALYFCASSPGTGGIDTEAFFGQGTRLTVV.